This TCR beta chain was found in a study of blood T cells in healthy people across ages (dated by TCRdb to the mid-2010s). Regarding the complete study: In model experiments, template switching captured roughly one uniquely barcoded TCR beta cDNA molecule for every two T cells. For two donors (one aged 18 to 29 and one aged 80 or older), the study analyzed two additional independent replicas of 1 million unique cDNA reads from the same blood draw. Age-related changes in TCR beta repertoire diversity were measured in the study by deep sequencing normalized with unique cDNA molecular identifiers. The donors were split into four age groups: young (average around 16 years), middle-aged (39), aged (more than 60) and long-lived (approximately 89). To avoid experimental bias, donors of different ages were randomly spread across the sequencing lanes. General conclusions and limits of the study: Because the CMV infection status of the donors was unknown, age-related changes in expanded clonotypes may potentially have been confounded. As age increased, observed TCR beta diversity per million T cells dropped in a roughly linear way, and a significant reduction was already evident by age about 40. Compared with the aged group, more naive CD4+ T cells, fewer expanded clones and increased TCR diversity were shown by the long-lived group, suggesting age selection. Estimates of total diversity based on one million sequenced T cells were considered lower bounds and underestimates. The percentage of naive T cells measured by flow cytometry correlated strongly with observed TCR beta diversity. Conclusive comparison of naive and antigen-experienced compartments was prevented by the profiling of bulk unsorted PBMCs.

Per the germline V gene (reference sequence), DFQATT is the CDR1 and SNEGSKA is the CDR2. Trimming accounts for 3 bases at V and 5 bases at J, while the number of junction bases matched to no gene is 10. The cysteine opens and the phenylalanine closes a CDR3 of 16 amino acids. The sequence is cut down to CDR3 DNA, 48 bases in frame from base 1. Systemically healthy Caucasian individuals from Russia, some 36 in total and aged about 6 to 100 years, were included as donors. Each donor gave ten milliliters of peripheral blood, collected into EDTA-treated Vacutainer tubes. PBMCs were isolated by Ficoll-Paque density-gradient centrifugation, with at least 6 million obtained per sample. Trizol reagent was used to extract total RNA from the PBMCs, yielding at least 6 micrograms per sample. The percentages of naive CD45RAhigh/CD27high T cells were determined by flow cytometry on a PBMC aliquot from every donor.

Libraries were constructed by 5' RACE. The sequencer was an Illumina HiSeq 2500. A second PCR of 7 to 11 cycles was performed with a sample-barcoded 5' primer and a J-beta primer mix. Each TCR beta cDNA molecule received a unique molecular identifier from a template-switch 5' adaptor carrying 12 random nucleotides. Each sample yielded at least 2.5 million CDR3-containing paired-end reads. The Mint cDNA synthesis kit, primed by a TRBC-specific oligonucleotide, was used to synthesize first-strand cDNA from all RNA. All cDNA was treated with uracil-DNA glycosylase and then went through a first 18-cycle PCR with the universal primers M1SS and BC2_uni_R. In the source study's methods: Normalization of each sample was performed by random selection of 1 million high-quality reads, each carrying a distinct molecular identifier. Instead of being binned into consensus sequences, reads with shared molecular identifiers were discarded. MiTCR, set to a Q25 quality threshold and the strictest error-elimination algorithm, was used for CDR3 identification, clonotype clustering and error correction. Lower-bound total TCR beta diversity was estimated with a nonparametric unseen species model using Euler transformation. TCRdb redid the processing of the public reads, applying fastp at Q25 and MiXCR, and retained in-frame beta chains. Identical CDR3 protein sequences are pooled into one entry, listed with their most common genes and DNA. These V and J calls originate from TCRdb's pipeline instead of the authors' own analysis. The sample contains around 870,000 distinct CDR3 sequences, more than 25% of them found a single time. Together, the top ten hold around a sixth of the sample.

This clonotype has a handful of counts. Its antigen is not yet known. The sample holds no much larger clone one base away, and base qualities are not on file. This clonotype was sampled from a woman at least 80 years old in good health. Sequences were obtained from blood. The chain couples TRBV20-1 to TRBJ2-1, with 10 bases matching TRBD2. The DNA is as follows: TGCAGTGCTAGCAGCGGGAGGGCCGGTAGGAACAATGAGCAGTTCTTC. Translated, this is CSASSGRAGRNNEQFF.